This TCR beta chain was captured by sequencing in a study of prognosis after radiotherapy for stage I lung cancer. Points from the study as a whole: In patients receiving stereotactic body radiation therapy, unique TCR clone counts fell afterward, median roughly 10,000 versus 7,000.

Comment on this clonotype: Its antigen remains unknown.

The authors amplified TCR beta CDR3 from genomic DNA using two-round multiplex PCR. Every TRBV and TRBJ gene had its own specific primer in first-round PCR. TCRdb recomputed calls from the multiplex PCR reads with MiXCR, one row per CDR3 protein. Of approximately 23,000 distinct CDR3 sequences in the sample, approximately 40% were seen once. This CDR3 is built from 13 residues. CDR1 is MNHEY, CDR2 SMNVEV, per germline (reference sequence). Trimming left V 3 bases short and J 6 bases short, with 12 bases between. This sample comprised PBMCs, obtained before or after stereotactic body radiation therapy (not recorded which). The TCR was taken from a donor over 45 with non-small cell lung cancer. The genes are TRBV27 and TRBJ2-7; tentative D call: TRBD1 (5 bases). The CDR3 here is CASSFAGNGEQYF. The CDR3 nucleotides read TGTGCCAGCAGTTTTGCAGGGAACGGCGAGCAGTACTTC.